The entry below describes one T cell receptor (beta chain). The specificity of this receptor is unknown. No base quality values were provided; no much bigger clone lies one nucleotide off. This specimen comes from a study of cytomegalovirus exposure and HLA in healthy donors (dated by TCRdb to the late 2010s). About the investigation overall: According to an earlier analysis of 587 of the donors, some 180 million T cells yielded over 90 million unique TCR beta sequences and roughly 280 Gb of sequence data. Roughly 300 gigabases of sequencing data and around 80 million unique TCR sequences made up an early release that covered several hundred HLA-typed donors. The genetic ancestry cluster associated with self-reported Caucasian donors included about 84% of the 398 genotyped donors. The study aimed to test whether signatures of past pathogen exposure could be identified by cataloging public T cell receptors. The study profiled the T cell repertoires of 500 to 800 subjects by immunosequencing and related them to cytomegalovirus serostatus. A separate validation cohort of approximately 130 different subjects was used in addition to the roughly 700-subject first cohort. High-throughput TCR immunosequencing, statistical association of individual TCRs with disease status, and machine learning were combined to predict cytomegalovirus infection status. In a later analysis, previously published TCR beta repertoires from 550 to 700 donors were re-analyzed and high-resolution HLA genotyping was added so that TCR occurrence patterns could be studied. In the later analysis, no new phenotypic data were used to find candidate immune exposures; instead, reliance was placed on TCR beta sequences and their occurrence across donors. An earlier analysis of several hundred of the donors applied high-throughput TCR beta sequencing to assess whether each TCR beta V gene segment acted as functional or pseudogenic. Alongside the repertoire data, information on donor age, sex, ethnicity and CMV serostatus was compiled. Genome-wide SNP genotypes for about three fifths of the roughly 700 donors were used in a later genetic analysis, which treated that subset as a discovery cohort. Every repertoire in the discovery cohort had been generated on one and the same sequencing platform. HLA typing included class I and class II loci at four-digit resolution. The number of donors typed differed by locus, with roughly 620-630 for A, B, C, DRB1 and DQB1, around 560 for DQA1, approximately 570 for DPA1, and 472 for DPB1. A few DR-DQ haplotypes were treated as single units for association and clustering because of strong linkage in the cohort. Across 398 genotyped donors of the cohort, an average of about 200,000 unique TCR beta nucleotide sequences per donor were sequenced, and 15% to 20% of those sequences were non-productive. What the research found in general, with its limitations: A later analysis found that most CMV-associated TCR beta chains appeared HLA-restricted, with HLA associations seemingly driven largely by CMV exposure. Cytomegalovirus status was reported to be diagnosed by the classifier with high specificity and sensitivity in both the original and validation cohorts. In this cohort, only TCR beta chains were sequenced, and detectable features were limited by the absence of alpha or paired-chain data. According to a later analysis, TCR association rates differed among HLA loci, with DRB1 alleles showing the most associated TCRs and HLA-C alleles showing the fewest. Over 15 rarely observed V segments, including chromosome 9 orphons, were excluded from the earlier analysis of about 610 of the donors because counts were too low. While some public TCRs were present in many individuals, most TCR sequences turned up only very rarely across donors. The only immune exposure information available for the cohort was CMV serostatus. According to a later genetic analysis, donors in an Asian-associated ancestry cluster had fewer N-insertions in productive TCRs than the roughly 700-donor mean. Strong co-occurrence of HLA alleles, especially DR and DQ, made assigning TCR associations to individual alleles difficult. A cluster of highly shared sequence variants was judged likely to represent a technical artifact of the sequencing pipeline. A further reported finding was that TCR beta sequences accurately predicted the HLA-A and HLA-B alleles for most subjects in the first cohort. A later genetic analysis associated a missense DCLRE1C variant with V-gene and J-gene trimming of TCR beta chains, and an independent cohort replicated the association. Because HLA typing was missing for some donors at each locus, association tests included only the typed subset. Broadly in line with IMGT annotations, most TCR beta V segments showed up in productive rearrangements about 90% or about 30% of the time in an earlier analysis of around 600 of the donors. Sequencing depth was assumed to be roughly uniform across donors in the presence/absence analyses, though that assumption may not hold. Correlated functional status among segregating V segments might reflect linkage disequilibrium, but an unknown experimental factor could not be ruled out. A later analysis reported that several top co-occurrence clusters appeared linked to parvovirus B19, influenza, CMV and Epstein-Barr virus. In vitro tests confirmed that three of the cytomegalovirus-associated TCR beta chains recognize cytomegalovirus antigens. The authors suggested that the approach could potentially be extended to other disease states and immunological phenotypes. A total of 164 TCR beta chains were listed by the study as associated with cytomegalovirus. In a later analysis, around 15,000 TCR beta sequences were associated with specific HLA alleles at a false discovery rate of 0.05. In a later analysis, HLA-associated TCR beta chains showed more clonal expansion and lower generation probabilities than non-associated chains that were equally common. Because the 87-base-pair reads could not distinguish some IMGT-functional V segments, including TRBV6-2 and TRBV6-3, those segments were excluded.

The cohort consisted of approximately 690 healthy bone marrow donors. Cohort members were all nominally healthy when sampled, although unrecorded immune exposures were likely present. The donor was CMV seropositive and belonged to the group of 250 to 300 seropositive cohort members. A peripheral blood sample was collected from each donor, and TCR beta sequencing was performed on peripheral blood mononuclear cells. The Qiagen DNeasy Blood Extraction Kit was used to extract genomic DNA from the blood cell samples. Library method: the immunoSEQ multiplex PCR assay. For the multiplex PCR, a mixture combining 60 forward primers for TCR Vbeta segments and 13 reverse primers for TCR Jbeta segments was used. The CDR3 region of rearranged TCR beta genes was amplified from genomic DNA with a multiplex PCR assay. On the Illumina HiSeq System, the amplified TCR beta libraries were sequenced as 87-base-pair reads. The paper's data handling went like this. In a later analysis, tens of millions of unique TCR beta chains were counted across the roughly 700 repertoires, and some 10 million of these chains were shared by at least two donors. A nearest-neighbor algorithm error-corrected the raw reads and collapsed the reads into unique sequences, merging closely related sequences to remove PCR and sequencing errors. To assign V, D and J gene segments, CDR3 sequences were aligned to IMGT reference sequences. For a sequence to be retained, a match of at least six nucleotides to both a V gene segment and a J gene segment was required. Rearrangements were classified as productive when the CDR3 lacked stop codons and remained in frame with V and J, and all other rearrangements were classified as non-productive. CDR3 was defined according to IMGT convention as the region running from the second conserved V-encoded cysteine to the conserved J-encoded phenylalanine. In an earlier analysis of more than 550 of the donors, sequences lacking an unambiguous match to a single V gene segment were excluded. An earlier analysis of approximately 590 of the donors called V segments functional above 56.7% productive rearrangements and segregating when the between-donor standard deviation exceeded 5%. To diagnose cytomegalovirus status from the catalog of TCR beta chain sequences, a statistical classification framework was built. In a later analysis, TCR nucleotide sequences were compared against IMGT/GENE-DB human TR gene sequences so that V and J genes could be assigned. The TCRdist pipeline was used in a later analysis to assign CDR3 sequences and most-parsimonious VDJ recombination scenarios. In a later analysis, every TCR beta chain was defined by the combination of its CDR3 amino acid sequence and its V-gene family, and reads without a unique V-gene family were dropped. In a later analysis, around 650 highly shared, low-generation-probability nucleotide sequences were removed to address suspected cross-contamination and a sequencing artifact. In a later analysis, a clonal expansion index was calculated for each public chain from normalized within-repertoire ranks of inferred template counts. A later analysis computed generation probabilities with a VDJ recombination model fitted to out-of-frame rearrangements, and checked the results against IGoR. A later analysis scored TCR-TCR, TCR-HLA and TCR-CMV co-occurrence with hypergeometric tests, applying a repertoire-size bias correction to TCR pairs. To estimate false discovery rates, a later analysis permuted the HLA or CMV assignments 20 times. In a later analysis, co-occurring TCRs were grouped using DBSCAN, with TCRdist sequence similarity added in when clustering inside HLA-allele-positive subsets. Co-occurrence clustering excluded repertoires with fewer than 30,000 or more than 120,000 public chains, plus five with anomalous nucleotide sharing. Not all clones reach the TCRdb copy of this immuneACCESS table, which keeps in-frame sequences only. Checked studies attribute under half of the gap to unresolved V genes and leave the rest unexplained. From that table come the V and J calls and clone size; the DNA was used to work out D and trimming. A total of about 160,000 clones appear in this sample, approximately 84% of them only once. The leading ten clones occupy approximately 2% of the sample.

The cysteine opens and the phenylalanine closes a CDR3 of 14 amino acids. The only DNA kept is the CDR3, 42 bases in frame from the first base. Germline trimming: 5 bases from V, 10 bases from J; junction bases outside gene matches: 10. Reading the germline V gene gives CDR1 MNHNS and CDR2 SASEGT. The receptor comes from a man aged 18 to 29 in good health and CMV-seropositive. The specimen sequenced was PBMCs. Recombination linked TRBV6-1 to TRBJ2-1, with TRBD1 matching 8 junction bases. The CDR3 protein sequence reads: CASSREPGTGEQFF. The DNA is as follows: TGTGCCAGCAGTAGAGAGCCCGGGACAGGCGAGCAGTTCTTC.